The table lists the clone carrying this T cell receptor beta chain with many counts. This entry belongs to a study of T cells in Graves' hyperthyroidism and ophthalmopathy. TCR beta CDR3 sequences were amplified from RNA transcripts. The TCR CDR3 was amplified in a first-round RT-PCR using the HTBI primer set. One entry per CDR3 protein results from TCRdb running MiXCR on the multiplex PCR reads. Among hundreds of thousands of distinct CDR3 sequences, about 14% were seen once, and the ten largest hold 25% to 30%. Germline assignment: CDR1 DFQATT and CDR2 SNEGSKA (reference sequence). The CDR3 has 15 amino acids. The V and J ends lost 3 bases and 6 bases respectively, with 20 bases between them. Orbital computed tomography and thyroid ultrasound, together with serum TRAb and thyroxine and clinical symptoms, were used for diagnoses. PBMCs were collected from an approximately 10 ml volume of fresh peripheral blood.

Sequencing used blood. V usage is TRBV20-1 and J usage is TRBJ1-1, with D unclear. The sequence was obtained from a middle-aged man with Graves' ophthalmopathy. CDR3 in amino acids: CSARRLSTGTAEAFF. The CDR3 DNA reads as TGCAGTGCTAGGCGCCTTTCGACCGGTACGGCTGAAGCTTTCTTT.